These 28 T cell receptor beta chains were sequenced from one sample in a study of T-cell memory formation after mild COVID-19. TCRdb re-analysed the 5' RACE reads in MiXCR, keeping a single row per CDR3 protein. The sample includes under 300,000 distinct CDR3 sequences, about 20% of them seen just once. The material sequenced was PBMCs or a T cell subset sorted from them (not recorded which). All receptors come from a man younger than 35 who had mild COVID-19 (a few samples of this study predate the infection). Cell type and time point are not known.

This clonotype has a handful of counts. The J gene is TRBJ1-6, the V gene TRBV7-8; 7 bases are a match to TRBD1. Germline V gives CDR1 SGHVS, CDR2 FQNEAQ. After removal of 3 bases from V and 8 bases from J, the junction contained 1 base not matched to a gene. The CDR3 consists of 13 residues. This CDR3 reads CASSFTGDSPLHF. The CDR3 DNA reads TGTGCCAGCAGCTTTACAGGGGATTCACCCCTCCACTTT.

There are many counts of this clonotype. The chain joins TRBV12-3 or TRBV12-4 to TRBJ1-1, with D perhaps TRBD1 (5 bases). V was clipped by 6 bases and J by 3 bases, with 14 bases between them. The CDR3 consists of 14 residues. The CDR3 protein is CASSPGGDYTEAFF. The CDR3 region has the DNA TGTGCCAGCAGCCCTGGGGGGGACTACACTGAAGCTTTCTTT.

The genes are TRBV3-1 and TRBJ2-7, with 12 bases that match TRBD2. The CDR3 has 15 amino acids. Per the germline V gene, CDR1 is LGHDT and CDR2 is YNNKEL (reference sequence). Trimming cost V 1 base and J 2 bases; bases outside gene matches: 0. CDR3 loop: CASSQGTSGAYEQYF. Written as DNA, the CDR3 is TGTGCCAGCAGCCAAGGGACTAGCGGGGCCTACGAGCAGTACTTC.

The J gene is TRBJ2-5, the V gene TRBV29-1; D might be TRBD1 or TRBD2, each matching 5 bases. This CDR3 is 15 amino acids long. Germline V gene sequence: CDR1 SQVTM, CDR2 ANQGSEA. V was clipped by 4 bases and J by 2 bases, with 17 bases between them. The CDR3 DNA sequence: TGCAGCGTTGTTTTCCGGGGACCTGCGCAAGAGACCCAGTACTTC. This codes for CSVVFRGPAQETQYF.

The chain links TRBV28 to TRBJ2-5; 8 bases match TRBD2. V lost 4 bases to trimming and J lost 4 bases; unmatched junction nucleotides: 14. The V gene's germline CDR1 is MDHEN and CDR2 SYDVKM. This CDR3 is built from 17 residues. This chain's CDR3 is CASSSEEREISRETQYF. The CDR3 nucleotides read TGTGCCAGCAGTTCAGAGGAGCGGGAGATTTCTCGAGAGACCCAGTACTTC.

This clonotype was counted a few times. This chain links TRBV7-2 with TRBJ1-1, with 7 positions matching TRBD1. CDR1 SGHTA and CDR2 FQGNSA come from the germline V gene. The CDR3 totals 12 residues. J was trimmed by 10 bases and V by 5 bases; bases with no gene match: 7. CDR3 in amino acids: CASSPTTGRAFF. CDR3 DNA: TGTGCCAGCAGCCCAACGACAGGGAGAGCTTTCTTT.

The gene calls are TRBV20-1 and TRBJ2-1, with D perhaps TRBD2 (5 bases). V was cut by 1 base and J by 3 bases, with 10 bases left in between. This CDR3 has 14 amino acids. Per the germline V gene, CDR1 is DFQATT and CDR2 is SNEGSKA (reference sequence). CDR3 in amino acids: CSARAGKGYNEQFF. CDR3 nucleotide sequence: TGCAGTGCTAGAGCGGGGAAGGGCTACAATGAGCAGTTCTTC.

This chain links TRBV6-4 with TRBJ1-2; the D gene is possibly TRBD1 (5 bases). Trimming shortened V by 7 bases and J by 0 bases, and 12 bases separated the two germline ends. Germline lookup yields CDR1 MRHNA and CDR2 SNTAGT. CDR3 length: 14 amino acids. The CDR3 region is CASMRGVTNYGYTF. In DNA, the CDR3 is TGTGCCAGCATGCGGGGGGTAACTAACTATGGCTACACCTTC.

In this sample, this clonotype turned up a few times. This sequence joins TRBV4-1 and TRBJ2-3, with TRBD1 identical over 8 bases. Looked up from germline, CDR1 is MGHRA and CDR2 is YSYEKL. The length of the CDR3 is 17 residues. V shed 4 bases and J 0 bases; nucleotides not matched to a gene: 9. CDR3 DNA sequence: TGCGCCAGCAGCCGCACCCGGACAGGGACTAGCACAGATACGCAGTATTTT. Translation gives CASSRTRTGTSTDTQYF.

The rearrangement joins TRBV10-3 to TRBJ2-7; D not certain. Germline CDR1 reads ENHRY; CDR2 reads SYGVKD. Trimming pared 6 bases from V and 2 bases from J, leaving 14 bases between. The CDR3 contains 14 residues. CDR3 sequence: CAISHSSVPYEQYF. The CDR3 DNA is TGTGCCATCAGCCACTCCTCGGTTCCCTACGAGCAGTACTTC.

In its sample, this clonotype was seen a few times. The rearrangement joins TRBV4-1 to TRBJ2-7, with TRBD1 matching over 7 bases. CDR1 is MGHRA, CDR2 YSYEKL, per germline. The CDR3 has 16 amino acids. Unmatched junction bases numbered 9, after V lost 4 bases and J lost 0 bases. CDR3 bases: TGCGCCAGCAGCCTAGAAACCGGGACAGCCTCCTACGAGCAGTACTTC. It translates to CASSLETGTASYEQYF.

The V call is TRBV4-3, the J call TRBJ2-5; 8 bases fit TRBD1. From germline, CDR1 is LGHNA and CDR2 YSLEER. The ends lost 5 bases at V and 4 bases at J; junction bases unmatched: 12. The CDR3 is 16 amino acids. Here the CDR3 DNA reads TGCGCCAGCAGCACCAGCCGGGACAGGAGGGGAGAGACCCAGTACTTC. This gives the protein CASSTSRDRRGETQYF.

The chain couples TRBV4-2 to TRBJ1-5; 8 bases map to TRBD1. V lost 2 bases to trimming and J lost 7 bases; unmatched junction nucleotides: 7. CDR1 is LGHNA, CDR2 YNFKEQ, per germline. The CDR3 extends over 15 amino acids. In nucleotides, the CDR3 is TGTGCCAGCAGCCAACGGACAGGGAGTTCGCAGCCCCAGCATTTT. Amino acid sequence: CASSQRTGSSQPQHF.

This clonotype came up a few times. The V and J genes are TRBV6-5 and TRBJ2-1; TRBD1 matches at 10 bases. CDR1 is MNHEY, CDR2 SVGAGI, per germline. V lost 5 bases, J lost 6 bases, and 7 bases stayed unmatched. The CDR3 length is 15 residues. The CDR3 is CASSAGTGAFNEQFF. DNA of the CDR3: TGTGCCAGCAGTGCTGGGACAGGGGCATTCAATGAGCAGTTCTTC.

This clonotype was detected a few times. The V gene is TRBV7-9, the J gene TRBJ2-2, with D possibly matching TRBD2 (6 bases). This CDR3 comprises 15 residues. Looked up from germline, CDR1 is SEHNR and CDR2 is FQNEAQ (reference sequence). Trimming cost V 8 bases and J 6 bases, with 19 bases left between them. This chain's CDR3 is CASRPTGGEAGELFF. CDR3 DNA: TGTGCCAGCCGCCCCACGGGCGGGGAGGCCGGGGAGCTGTTTTTT.

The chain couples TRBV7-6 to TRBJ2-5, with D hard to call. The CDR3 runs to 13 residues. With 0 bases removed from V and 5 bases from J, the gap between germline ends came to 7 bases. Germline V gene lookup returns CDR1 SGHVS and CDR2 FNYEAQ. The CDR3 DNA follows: TGTGCCAGCAGCTTAGCTTCTTTGGAGACCCAGTACTTC. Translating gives CASSLASLETQYF. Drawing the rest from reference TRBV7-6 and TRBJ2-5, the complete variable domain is GAGVSQSPRYKVTKRGQDVALRCDPISGHVSLYWYRQALGQGPEFLTYFNYEAQQDKSGLPNDRFSAERPEGSISTLTIQRTEQRDSAMYRCASSLASLETQYFGPGTRLLVL.

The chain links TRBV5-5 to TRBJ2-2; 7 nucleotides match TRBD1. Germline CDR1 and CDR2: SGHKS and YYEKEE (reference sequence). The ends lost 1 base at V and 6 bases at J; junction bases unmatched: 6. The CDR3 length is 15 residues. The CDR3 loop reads CASSLRFGQAGELFF. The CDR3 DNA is TGTGCCAGCAGCTTGAGGTTTGGACAGGCCGGGGAGCTGTTTTTT.

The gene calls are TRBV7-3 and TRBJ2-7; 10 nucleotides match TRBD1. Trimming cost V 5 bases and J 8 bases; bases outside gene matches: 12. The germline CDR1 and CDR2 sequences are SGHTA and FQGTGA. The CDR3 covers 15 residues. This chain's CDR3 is CASSVTGTGVTKQYF. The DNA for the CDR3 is TGTGCCAGCAGCGTCACCGGGACAGGGGTTACCAAGCAGTACTTC.

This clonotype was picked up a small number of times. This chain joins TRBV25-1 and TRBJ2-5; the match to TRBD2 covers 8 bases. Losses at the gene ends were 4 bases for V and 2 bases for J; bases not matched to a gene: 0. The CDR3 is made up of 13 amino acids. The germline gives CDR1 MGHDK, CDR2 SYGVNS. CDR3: CASSAGGQETQYF. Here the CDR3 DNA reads TGTGCCAGCAGTGCGGGGGGGCAAGAGACCCAGTACTTC.

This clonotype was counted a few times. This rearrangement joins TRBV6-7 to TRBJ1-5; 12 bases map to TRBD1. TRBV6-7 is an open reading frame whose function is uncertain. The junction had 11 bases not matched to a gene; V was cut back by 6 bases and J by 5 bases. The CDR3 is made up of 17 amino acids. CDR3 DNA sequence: TGTGCCAGCAGGGGACAGGGGGCGGGAAGGGAAGATCAGCCCCAGCATTTT. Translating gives CASRGQGAGREDQPQHF.

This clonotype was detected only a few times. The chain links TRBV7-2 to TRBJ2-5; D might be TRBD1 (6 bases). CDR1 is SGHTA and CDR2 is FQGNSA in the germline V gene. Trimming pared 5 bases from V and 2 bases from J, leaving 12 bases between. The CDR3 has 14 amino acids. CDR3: CASSQGQFQETQYF. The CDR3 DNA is TGTGCCAGCAGCCAAGGACAGTTTCAAGAGACCCAGTACTTC.

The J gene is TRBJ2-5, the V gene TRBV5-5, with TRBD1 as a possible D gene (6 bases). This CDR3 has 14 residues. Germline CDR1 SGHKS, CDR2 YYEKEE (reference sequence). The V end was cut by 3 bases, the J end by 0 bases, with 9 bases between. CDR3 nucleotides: TGTGCCAGCAGCTCCTGGACAGACCAAGAGACCCAGTACTTC. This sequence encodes CASSSWTDQETQYF.

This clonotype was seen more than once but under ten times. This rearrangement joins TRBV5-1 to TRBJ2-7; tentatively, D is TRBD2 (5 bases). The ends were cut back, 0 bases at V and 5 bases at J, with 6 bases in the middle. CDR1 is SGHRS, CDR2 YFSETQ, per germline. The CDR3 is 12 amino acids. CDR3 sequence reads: CASSLAGDEQYF. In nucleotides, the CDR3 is TGCGCCAGCAGCTTGGCCGGGGACGAGCAGTACTTC.

The CDR3 sequence is CASSQNPVGHTEAFF. CDR3 sequence (DNA): TGTGCCAGCAGCCAAAACCCCGTGGGACACACTGAAGCTTTCTTT. The chain joins TRBV7-8 to TRBJ1-1; perhaps TRBD1 as D (5 bases). CDR1 SGHVS and CDR2 FQNEAQ come from the germline V gene. CDR3 length equals 15 residues. Trimming stripped 5 bases from V and 3 bases from J, with 16 bases between.

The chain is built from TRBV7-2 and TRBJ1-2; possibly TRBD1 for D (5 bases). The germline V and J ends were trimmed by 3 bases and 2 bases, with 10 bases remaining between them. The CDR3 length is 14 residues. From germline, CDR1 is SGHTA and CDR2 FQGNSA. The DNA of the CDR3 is TGTGCCAGCAGCTTTTATTCAGGGAACTATGGCTACACCTTC. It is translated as CASSFYSGNYGYTF.

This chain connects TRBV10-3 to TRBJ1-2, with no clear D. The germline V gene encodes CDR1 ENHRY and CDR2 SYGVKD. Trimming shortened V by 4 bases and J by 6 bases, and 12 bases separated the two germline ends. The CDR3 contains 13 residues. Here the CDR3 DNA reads TGTGCCATCAGTGGGACGGAGACGAATGGCTACACCTTC. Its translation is CAISGTETNGYTF.

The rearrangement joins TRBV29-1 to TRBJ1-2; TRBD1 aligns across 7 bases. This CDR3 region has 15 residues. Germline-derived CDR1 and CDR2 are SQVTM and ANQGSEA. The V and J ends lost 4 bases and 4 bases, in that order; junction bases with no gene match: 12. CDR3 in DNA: TGCAGCGTTGGGGCAGGGGGTCGTGGTAGCTATGGCTACACCTTC. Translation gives CSVGAGGRGSYGYTF.

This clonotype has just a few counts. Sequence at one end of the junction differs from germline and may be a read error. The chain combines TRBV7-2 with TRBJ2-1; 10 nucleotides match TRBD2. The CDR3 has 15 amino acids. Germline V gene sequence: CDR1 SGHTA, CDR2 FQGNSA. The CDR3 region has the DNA TGTGCCAGCAGCGTAGCGGGGGGCCTAGAAAATGAGCAGTTCTTC. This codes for CASSVAGGLENEQFF.